The 21 T cell receptor beta chains in this list originate from one sample, sequenced in a study of cytomegalovirus exposure and HLA in healthy donors. PCR amplification relied on 60 Vbeta primers (plus 13 Jbeta primers). Produced via immunoSEQ multiplex PCR; TCRdb's table is partial and in-frame only. The sample's table shows 75,000 to 80,000 clones. Sequenced sample: PBMCs. The receptors shown here come from a man between 18 and 35 years old in good health and CMV-seropositive.

V and J are TRBV28 and TRBJ1-3, with a possible D match to TRBD1 (5 bases). This CDR3 has 13 residues. Germline CDR1 is MDHEN and CDR2 is SYDVKM. Trimming removed 4 bases from V and 4 bases from J, with 8 bases in between. Here the CDR3 reads CASSSRQGNTIYF. The CDR3 bases are TGTGCCAGCAGTTCGCGACAGGGAAACACCATATATTTT. Full variable domain (rest looked up from reference TRBV28 and TRBJ1-3): DVKVTQSSRYLVKRTGEKVFLECVQDMDHENMFWYRQDPGLGLRLIYFSYDVKMKEKGDIPEGYSVSREKKERFSLILESASTNQTSMYLCASSSRQGNTIYFGEGSWLTVV.

The CDR3: CASSSDRYQETQYF. CDR3 DNA sequence: TGTGCCAGCAGCAGTGACAGATACCAAGAGACCCAGTACTTC. V and J are TRBV5-4 and TRBJ2-5; D is perhaps TRBD1 (5 bases). In germline, CDR1 is SGHNT, CDR2 YYREEE (reference sequence). With 4 bases removed from V and 0 bases from J, the gap between germline ends came to 10 bases. The CDR3 covers 14 residues.

This rearrangement joins TRBV27 to TRBJ2-7; the match to TRBD2 covers 7 bases. With 5 bases clipped from V and 0 bases from J, the junction kept 7 bases outside the gene matches. CDR1 MNHEY and CDR2 SMNVEV come from the germline V gene (reference sequence). The CDR3 extends over 15 amino acids. CDR3 in amino acids: CASSLLGGSSYEQYF. CDR3 DNA sequence: TGTGCCAGCAGTCTTCTGGGCGGGAGCTCCTACGAGCAGTACTTC.

The chain carries TRBV28 and TRBJ2-5; no clear D gene. The J call is in doubt because the DNA end fits TRBJ2-7 better. The CDR3 runs 13 residues. Germline loops: CDR1 MDHEN, CDR2 SYDVKM. The CDR3 protein is CASLEVKSYEQYF. The CDR3 nucleotides are TGTGCCAGCCTCGAGGTCAAGAGCTACGAGCAGTACTTC.

This sequence joins TRBV5-6 and TRBJ2-7, with D uncertain. Deletions cut 1 base from V and 5 bases from J, with 13 bases between. Germline V gene data show CDR1 as SGHDT and CDR2 as YYEEEE. The CDR3 extends over 14 amino acids. CDR3 nucleotides: TGTGCCAGCAGCTTGTCGGCGCGGCGGAACGAGCAGTACTTC. Translated: CASSLSARRNEQYF.

The rearrangement uses TRBV5-1 and TRBJ2-1; possible D gene TRBD2, 6 bases. Germline CDR1 is SGHRS and CDR2 is YFSETQ. The CDR3 covers 15 residues. Trimming removed 5 bases from V and 4 bases from J, with 16 bases in between. The CDR3 nucleotides read TGCGCCAGCAGGGAGGGTCCACTTAATTACAATGAGCAGTTCTTC. This encodes CASREGPLNYNEQFF.

This sequence joins TRBV15 and TRBJ1-3, with no clear D. Trimming took off 3 bases at V and 0 bases at J, with 9 bases between the two ends. The CDR3 covers 15 residues. Germline CDR1 reads LNHNV; CDR2 reads YYDKDF (reference sequence). In nucleotides, the CDR3 is TGTGCCACCAGCAGGAGCTTCCCCTCTGGAAACACCATATATTTT. It codes for CATSRSFPSGNTIYF.

The chain is built from TRBV19 and TRBJ1-1, with D tentatively TRBD1 (6 bases). CDR1 and CDR2 (germline): LNHDA, SQIVND (reference sequence). The V end was cut by 7 bases, the J end by 2 bases, with 20 bases between. The CDR3 extends over 16 amino acids. The CDR3 reads CASNWEQGEKNTEAFF. CDR3 in DNA: TGTGCCAGTAATTGGGAACAGGGTGAGAAAAACACTGAAGCTTTCTTT.

The chain has TRBV19 and TRBJ1-5, with TRBD1 identical over 7 bases. The CDR3 is 15 residues long. Germline V gene lookup returns CDR1 LNHDA and CDR2 SQIVND (reference sequence). The ends lost 7 bases at V and 2 bases at J; junction bases unmatched: 8. DNA for the CDR3: TGTGCCAGTAATGATTATCAGGGGGGCAATCAGCCCCAGCATTTT. This encodes CASNDYQGGNQPQHF.

V gene TRBV2 combines with J gene TRBJ2-1, with 9 bases that match TRBD1. The trim removed 6 bases at V and 5 bases at J, leaving 5 bases unmatched. CDR3 size: 14 residues. Germline V gene lookup returns CDR1 SNHLY and CDR2 FYNNEI. DNA for the CDR3: TGTGCCAGCAGACCGGGACAGGGCAACAATGAGCAGTTCTTC. Encoded protein: CASRPGQGNNEQFF.

The chain has TRBV19 and TRBJ1-5; 7 positions match TRBD1. Germline CDR1 is LNHDA and CDR2 is SQIVND (reference sequence). The CDR3 is 16 amino acids. Losses at the gene ends were 6 bases for V and 0 bases for J; bases not matched to a gene: 8. Here the CDR3 reads CASSGDRGPSNQPQHF. CDR3 DNA: TGTGCCAGTAGCGGCGATAGGGGGCCTAGCAATCAGCCCCAGCATTTT.

This chain joins TRBV7-9 and TRBJ2-7; tentative D call: TRBD1 (5 bases). Per germline, CDR1 SEHNR and CDR2 FQNEAQ (reference sequence). Trimming left V 5 bases short and J 3 bases short, with 11 bases between. This CDR3 contains 13 residues. Here the CDR3 DNA reads TGTGCCAGCAGCAAGGGGCCCAACTACGAGCAGTACTTC. It codes for CASSKGPNYEQYF.

As to this clone: The sample holds other DNA sequences that translate to the same CDR3. CDR3 residues: CASSDSGGSGANVLTF. As DNA, the CDR3 is TGTGCCAGCAGTGACTCAGGGGGCTCTGGGGCCAACGTCCTGACTTTC. This chain joins TRBV6-4 and TRBJ2-6; TRBD1 is a possible D gene (6 bases). This CDR3 comprises 16 residues. The ends were cut back, 0 bases at V and 0 bases at J, with 6 bases in the middle. Germline V gene data show CDR1 as MRHNA and CDR2 as SNTAGT.

J is TRBJ2-1 and V is TRBV5-4; 13 bases fit TRBD2. The CDR3 runs to 16 residues. V gave up 3 bases and J gave up 7 bases; unmatched junction bases: 7. The germline gives CDR1 SGHNT, CDR2 YYREEE (reference sequence). CDR3 amino acids: CASSYGTSGIGNEQFF. The CDR3 DNA is TGTGCCAGCAGCTACGGGACTAGCGGGATCGGTAATGAGCAGTTCTTC.

The V and J genes are TRBV5-1 and TRBJ2-5; 8 bases agree with TRBD2. This CDR3 comprises 14 residues. Germline V CDR1 and CDR2: SGHRS, YFSETQ. V trimming: 4 bases; J trimming: 3 bases; junction bases outside the gene matches: 5. The CDR3 bases are TGCGCCAGCAGCCAGGGACTAGGAGAAGAGACCCAGTACTTC. Translation gives CASSQGLGEETQYF. Full variable domain (rest looked up from reference TRBV5-1 and TRBJ2-5): KAGVTQTPRYLIKTRGQQVTLSCSPISGHRSVSWYQQTPGQGLQFLFEYFSETQRNKGNFPGRFSGRQFSNSRSEMNVSTLELGDSALYLCASSQGLGEETQYFGPGTRLLVL.

The chain links TRBV4-2 to TRBJ1-1; D might be TRBD1 (5 bases). This CDR3 has 16 residues. The germline V gene encodes CDR1 LGHNA and CDR2 YNFKEQ. V was pared by 5 bases and J by 4 bases, with 20 bases between. The CDR3 sequence is CASSAIGGGGSTEAFF. The CDR3 region has the DNA TGTGCCAGCAGCGCCATAGGTGGGGGGGGAAGCACTGAAGCTTTCTTT.

The rearrangement uses TRBV7-2 and TRBJ1-2, with unresolved D. This CDR3 spans 16 amino acids. V shed 4 bases and J shed 5 bases, with 20 bases lying between them. Per germline, CDR1 SGHTA and CDR2 FQGNSA. The CDR3 loop reads CASSSSGGTFLYGYTF. The CDR3 nucleotides read TGTGCCAGCAGCTCGAGCGGCGGAACCTTTTTATATGGCTACACCTTC.

CDR3 amino acids: CASKGGRDPTNEQFF. CDR3 nucleotide sequence: TGTGCCAGCAAAGGGGGCAGGGATCCTACCAATGAGCAGTTCTTC. The V and J genes are TRBV2 and TRBJ2-1, with 7 bases aligning to TRBD1. Losses at the gene ends were 7 bases for V and 6 bases for J; bases not matched to a gene: 12. From germline, CDR1 is SNHLY and CDR2 FYNNEI. CDR3 length equals 15 residues.

This chain links TRBV11-2 with TRBJ2-7, with 10 bases aligning to TRBD1. The junction had 13 bases not matched to a gene; V was cut back by 5 bases and J by 6 bases. The germline CDR1 and CDR2 sequences are SGHAT and FQNNGV. The CDR3 is 16 residues long. CDR3 in amino acids: CASSPARDRGSLEQYF. The CDR3 region has the DNA TGTGCCAGCAGCCCAGCGAGGGACAGGGGTTCTCTCGAGCAGTACTTC.

In the case of this clone: Germline is not matched at one junction end, which may reflect a read error. Different DNA sequences within this sample yield the same CDR3. In nucleotides, the CDR3 is TGCGCCAGCAGCTTGAACGACAGGGATTCGCCCCTCCACTTT. It specifies CASSLNDRDSPLHF. The chain couples TRBV5-1 to TRBJ1-6, with TRBD1 identical over 7 bases. The CDR3 spans 14 residues. Germline V gene data show CDR1 as SGHRS and CDR2 as YFSETQ.

V and J are TRBV5-1 and TRBJ2-1; 11 bases fit TRBD2. This CDR3 is built from 18 residues. V shed 0 bases and J 3 bases; nucleotides not matched to a gene: 8. The germline V gene encodes CDR1 SGHRS and CDR2 YFSETQ. Written as DNA, the CDR3 is TGCGCCAGCAGCTTGGTCGCTAGCGGGGGGCTTGTCTACAATGAGCAGTTCTTC. Its translation: CASSLVASGGLVYNEQFF.